This T cell receptor beta chain was captured by sequencing in a study of OX40 agonist ivuxolimab in advanced cancers. Clones were read by immunoSEQ multiplex PCR, and TCRdb kept only the in-frame ones, dropping some. The sample yields under 35,000 clones, about 89% seen once. Between the trimmed V and J ends, which lost 4 bases and 0 bases, there was a span of 8 bases. The germline gives CDR1 ENHRY, CDR2 SYGVKD. The CDR3 sequence is 14 residues long. This chain uses TRBV10-3 with TRBJ2-3; D gene ambiguous. The input for sequencing was CD4+ or CD8+ T cells sorted from blood, taken in a trial of the OX40 agonist ivuxolimab. This TCR derives from an adult with an advanced solid tumor such as melanoma, head and neck, liver or kidney cancer. DNA of the CDR3: TGTGCCATCAGTGGGAGAGTTAGCACAGATACGCAGTATTTT. It translates to CAISGRVSTDTQYF.